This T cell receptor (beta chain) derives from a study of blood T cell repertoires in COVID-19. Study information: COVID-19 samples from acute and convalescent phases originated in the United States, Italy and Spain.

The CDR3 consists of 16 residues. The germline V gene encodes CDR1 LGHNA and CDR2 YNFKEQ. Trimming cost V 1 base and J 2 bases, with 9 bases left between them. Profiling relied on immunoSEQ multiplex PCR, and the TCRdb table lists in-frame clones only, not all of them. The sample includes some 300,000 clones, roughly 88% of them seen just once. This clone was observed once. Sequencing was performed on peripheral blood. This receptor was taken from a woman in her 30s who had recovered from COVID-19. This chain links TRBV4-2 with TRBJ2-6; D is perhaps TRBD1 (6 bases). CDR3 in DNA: TGTGCCAGCAGCCAAGCCTCAGGGGCTGGGGCCAACGTCCTGACTTTC. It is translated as CASSQASGAGANVLTF.